The T cell receptor beta chain described here comes from a study of OX40 agonist ivuxolimab in advanced cancers. As for the study more broadly: Ivuxolimab, which targeted the costimulatory receptor OX40 (CD134), was an agonistic, fully human IgG2 monoclonal antibody. Intravenous ivuxolimab was administered to patients every 2 weeks at six dose levels: 0.01, 0.1, 0.3, 1.5, 3 and 10 mg/kg. Among the approximately 54 dose-escalation patients, about 19 had hepatocellular carcinoma, 15 melanoma, 9 renal cell carcinoma and 9 head and neck cancer. The dose-escalation cohort was almost 85% male with a mean age of approximately 59 years, ranging from about 20 to 85. Prior anti-PD-1, anti-PD-L1 or anti-CTLA-4 therapy was permitted, and approximately 40% of dose-escalation patients had received checkpoint inhibitors. Three dose-escalation patients achieved partial responses, one with hepatocellular carcinoma and two with cutaneous melanoma. The purpose of peripheral TCRbeta sequencing was to test whether ivuxolimab changed TCR sequence diversity and led to clonal T-cell expansion. The paper reports the monotherapy dose-escalation portion (N = 52 patients) of the phase I ivuxolimab trial. Overall results and qualifications from the work: The antigen specificity of the clonally expanded peripheral T cells was not determined. At doses of 0.1 to 3.0 mg/kg, clonal expansion of both CD4+ and CD8+ T cells in blood was seen between baseline and week 6. In partial responders in the 0.1-3.0 mg/kg groups, normalized peripheral clonal expansion was found to be among the lowest, especially among CD8+ T cells. After ivuxolimab, expanded clones were on average more numerous among CD8+ T cells than among CD4+ T cells. Low levels of normalized T-cell clonal expansion were also seen in some nonresponding patients.

To sequence the TCRbeta CDR3 region, genomic DNA was isolated from the sorted cells. The immunoSEQ Assay was used to sequence the TCRbeta CDR3 regions. TCRdb stores this immuneACCESS table with in-frame sequences only. Part of the clones is absent; in the studies checked, under half of the shortfall reflects unresolved V genes, and no reason is known for the rest. In this sample the table shows around 65,000 clones, nearly 90% of which occur a single time. Roughly 10% of the sample is held by the ten biggest clonotypes. Patients with a history of autoimmune disease or receiving systemic immunosuppression were excluded from the trial. In every dose cohort, peripheral blood was drawn for TCR sequencing at baseline, cycle 4 day 1, and cycle 7 day 1. Samples were obtained from an open-label, multicenter, first-in-human phase I dose-escalation trial of ivuxolimab. The trial enrolled adults with locally advanced or metastatic head and neck squamous cell, hepatocellular, melanoma or renal cell carcinoma. Before TCR sequencing, CD4+ and CD8+ T cells were separately sorted from peripheral blood.

This clone was seen a few times. Its antigen remains unidentified. Base qualities are not recorded, but no much larger clone differs from it by a single base. The source of this sequence is an adult with an advanced solid tumor such as melanoma, head and neck, liver or kidney cancer. Material: CD4+ or CD8+ T cells sorted from blood, obtained in a trial of the OX40 agonist ivuxolimab.

For the CDR3, the sequence is CASSLGTGVDGYTF. The nucleotide sequence reads TGTGCCAGCAGCTTGGGTACAGGGGTCGATGGCTACACCTTC. The V and J segments used are TRBV7-2 and TRBJ1-2, with 7 bases matching TRBD1. V trim: 3 bases; J trim: 6 bases; unmatched bases: 7. Taken from the germline V gene, the CDR1 and CDR2 loops are SGHTA and FQGNSA. The CDR3 runs 14 amino acids, cysteine and phenylalanine included. Just CDR3 DNA is preserved here, 42 bases in frame from base 1.